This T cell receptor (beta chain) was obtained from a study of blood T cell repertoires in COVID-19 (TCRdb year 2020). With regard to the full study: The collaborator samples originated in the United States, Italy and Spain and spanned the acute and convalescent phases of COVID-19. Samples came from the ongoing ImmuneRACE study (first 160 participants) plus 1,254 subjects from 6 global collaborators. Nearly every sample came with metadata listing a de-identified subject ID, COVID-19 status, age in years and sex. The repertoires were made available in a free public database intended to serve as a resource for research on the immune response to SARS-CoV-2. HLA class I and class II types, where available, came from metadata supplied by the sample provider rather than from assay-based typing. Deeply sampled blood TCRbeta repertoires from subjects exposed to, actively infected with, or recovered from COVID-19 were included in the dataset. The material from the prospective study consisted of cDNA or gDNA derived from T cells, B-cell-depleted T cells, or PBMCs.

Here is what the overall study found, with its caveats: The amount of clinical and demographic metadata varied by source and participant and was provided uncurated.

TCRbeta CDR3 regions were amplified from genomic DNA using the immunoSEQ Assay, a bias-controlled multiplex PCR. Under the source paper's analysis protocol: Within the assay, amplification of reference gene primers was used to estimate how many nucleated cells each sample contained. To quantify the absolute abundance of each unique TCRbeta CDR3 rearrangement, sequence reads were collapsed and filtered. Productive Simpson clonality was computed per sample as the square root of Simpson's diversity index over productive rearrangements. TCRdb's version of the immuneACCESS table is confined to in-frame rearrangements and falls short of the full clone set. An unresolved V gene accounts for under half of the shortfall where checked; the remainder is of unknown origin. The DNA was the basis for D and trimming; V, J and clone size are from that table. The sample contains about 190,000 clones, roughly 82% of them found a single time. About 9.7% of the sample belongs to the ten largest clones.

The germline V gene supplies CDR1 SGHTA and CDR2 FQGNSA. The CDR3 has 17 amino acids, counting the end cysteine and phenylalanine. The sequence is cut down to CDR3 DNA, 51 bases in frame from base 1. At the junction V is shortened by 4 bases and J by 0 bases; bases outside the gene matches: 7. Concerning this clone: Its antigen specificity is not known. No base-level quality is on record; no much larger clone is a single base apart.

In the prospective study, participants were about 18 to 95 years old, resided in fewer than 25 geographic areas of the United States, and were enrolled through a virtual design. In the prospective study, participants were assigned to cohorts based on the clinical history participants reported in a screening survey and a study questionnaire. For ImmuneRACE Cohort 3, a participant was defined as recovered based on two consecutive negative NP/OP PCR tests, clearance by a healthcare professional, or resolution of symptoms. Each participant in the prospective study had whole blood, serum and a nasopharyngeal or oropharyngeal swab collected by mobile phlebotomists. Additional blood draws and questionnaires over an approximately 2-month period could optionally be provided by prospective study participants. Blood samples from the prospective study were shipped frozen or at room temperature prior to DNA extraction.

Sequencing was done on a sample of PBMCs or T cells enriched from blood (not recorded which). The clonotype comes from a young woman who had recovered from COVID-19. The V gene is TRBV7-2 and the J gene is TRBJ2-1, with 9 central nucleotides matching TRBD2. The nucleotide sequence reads TGTGCCAGCAGCTCACCCACTAGCGGGCACTCCTACAATGAGCAGTTCTTC. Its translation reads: CASSSPTSGHSYNEQFF.